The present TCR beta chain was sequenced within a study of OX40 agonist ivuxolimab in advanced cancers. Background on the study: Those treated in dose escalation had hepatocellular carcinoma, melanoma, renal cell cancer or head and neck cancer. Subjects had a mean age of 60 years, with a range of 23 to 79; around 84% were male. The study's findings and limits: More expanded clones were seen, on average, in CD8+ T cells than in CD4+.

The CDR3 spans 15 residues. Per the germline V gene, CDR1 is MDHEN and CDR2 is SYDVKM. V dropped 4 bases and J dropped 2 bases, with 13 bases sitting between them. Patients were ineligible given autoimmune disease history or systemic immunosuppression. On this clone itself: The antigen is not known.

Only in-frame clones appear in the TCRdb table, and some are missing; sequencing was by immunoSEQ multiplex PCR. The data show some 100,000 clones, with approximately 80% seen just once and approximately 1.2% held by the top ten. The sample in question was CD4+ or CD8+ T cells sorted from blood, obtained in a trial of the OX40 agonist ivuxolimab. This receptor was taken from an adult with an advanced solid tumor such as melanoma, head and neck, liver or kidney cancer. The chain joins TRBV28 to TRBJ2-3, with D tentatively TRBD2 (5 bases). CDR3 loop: CASSSPPDFTDTQYF. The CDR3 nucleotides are TGTGCCAGCAGTTCCCCACCGGACTTCACAGATACGCAGTATTTT.